This entry features one T cell receptor beta chain sequence. The data are from a study of blood T cells in healthy people across ages. The CDR3 is 14 residues long. The V and J ends lost 1 base and 4 bases respectively, with 10 bases between them. Germline-derived CDR1 and CDR2 are SGHTA and FQGTGA. It was with a sample-barcoded 5' primer and a J-beta primer mix that a second PCR of roughly 7 to 12 cycles was run. Every cDNA was tagged by a template-switch adaptor with 12 random nucleotides. TCRdb recomputed calls from the 5' RACE reads with MiXCR, one row per CDR3 protein. The sample shows 800,000 or so distinct CDR3 sequences, about half of them seen only once. The sample providers were healthy Caucasian people from Russia, aged about 6 to 90.

The sequencing input was blood. The receptor was isolated from an elderly man in good health. This chain joins TRBV7-3 and TRBJ1-1, with D possibly matching TRBD1 (6 bases). CDR3 DNA sequence: TGTGCCAGCAGCTTAAAGGGGGATTTCACTGAAGCTTTCTTT. Protein product: CASSLKGDFTEAFF.